Only a few counts were recorded for the clone carrying this T cell receptor beta chain. Time point of the sample: late/post reinfection, 12 to 24 weeks after detection. The sorted cells went straight to TCR sequencing with no prior in vitro expansion. The junction had 9 bases not matched to a gene; V was cut back by 6 bases and J by 4 bases. This CDR3 is 15 amino acids long. CDR1 is MNHEY and CDR2 is SVGAGI in the germline V gene. The data belong to a study of memory CD8 T cells in hepatitis C reinfection. Measured with immunoSEQ multiplex PCR; TCRdb has only the in-frame clones, and not every one. Here the sample spans some 46,000 clones, 85% to 90% being singletons.

The genes are TRBV6-5 and TRBJ1-5; 7 bases line up with TRBD1. Sequenced: naive CD8+ T cells sorted from blood. The sequence was obtained from a man aged 18 to 30 with hepatitis C virus infection. The CDR3 nucleotides read TGTGCCAGCAGCGTAGCGGGACAGCCGAATCAGCCCCAGCATTTT. It yields the protein CASSVAGQPNQPQHF.